Presented here are 15 T cell receptor beta chains from one specimen sequenced in a study of CXCR3-negative and CXCR3-positive naive CD8 T cells. Regarding the study as a whole: CXCR3-positive naive cells carried more hydrophobic TRB CDR3s than CXCR3-negative naive cells did.

No antigen is known for these receptors. Researchers prepared the TRB cDNA libraries using 5' RACE with UMI labels. No DNA is given; TCRdb re-called the 5' RACE reads and lists each CDR3 protein once. Its table lists tens of thousands of distinct CDR3 sequences. Material for sequencing was naive CXCR3+ CD8+ T cells from blood. The subset is: CD45RO-CCR7+CD27+CD95- naive CD8+ T cells expressing CXCR3 (TNR3+). The receptors derive from a human donor in good health. Some clones in this sample may be carry-over from other donors' samples.

The chain combines TRBV28 with TRBJ1-1. From germline, CDR1 is MDHEN and CDR2 SYDVKM. The CDR3 loop spans 15 amino acids. This CDR3 reads CASSSLVTANTEAFF. Together with reference TRBV28 and TRBJ1-1, the CDR3 gives the full variable domain: DVKVTQSSRYLVKRTGEKVFLECVQDMDHENMFWYRQDPGLGLRLIYFSYDVKMKEKGDIPEGYSVSREKKERFSLILESASTNQTSMYLCASSSLVTANTEAFFGQGTRLTVV.

V gene TRBV14 combines with J gene TRBJ2-7; TCRdb's D gene call, TRBD1, goes unchecked for lack of DNA. This CDR3 region has 18 residues. Germline CDR1 reads SGHDN; CDR2 reads FVKESK. The CDR3 sequence: CASSQKRATGQVPYEQYF.

This chain's CDR3 is CASSSRTGSGTYNEQFF. The gene calls are TRBV6-5 and TRBJ2-1; the TCRdb D gene call, TRBD1, has no DNA to confirm it. This CDR3 is 17 amino acids long. Germline V lookup: CDR1 MNHEY, CDR2 SVGAGI.

V usage is TRBV29-1 and J usage is TRBJ2-6; without DNA, the TCRdb call of TRBD1 cannot be checked. The CDR3 has 17 residues. Per the germline V gene, CDR1 is SQVTM and CDR2 is ANQGSEA. This chain's CDR3 is CSVELTVTTSGANVLTF.

The rearrangement joins TRBV15 to TRBJ2-1; checking the TCRdb D call of TRBD1 is not possible without DNA. The CDR3 extends over 16 amino acids. Germline CDR1 is LNHNV and CDR2 is YYDKDF (reference sequence). The CDR3: CATSRDRGGAYNEQFF.

The V call is TRBV20-1, the J call TRBJ2-3; TCRdb gives TRBD2 as the D gene, but with no DNA this cannot be confirmed. The germline V gene has CDR1 DFQATT and CDR2 SNEGSKA (reference sequence). The CDR3 runs 16 residues. This CDR3 reads CSAGTSGSVGTDTQYF.

This sequence joins TRBV11-2 and TRBJ2-5. Germline values: CDR1 SGHAT, CDR2 FQNNGV. The CDR3 consists of 12 residues. This CDR3 reads CASSLDGVAQYF.

The rearrangement links TRBV7-7 to TRBJ2-2. Per the germline V gene, CDR1 is SSHAT and CDR2 is FNYEAQ (reference sequence). The CDR3 has 14 residues. This chain's CDR3 is CASSRSLNTGELFF.

The genes are TRBV20-1 and TRBJ2-1; TCRdb selects TRBD1, and the lack of DNA leaves this call unchecked. CDR1 is DFQATT and CDR2 is SNEGSKA in the germline V gene (reference sequence). CDR3 length: 16 residues. CDR3 sequence reads: CSASGTGGSSYNEQFF.

CDR3 protein: CASSLWRAGGADTQYF. V usage is TRBV28 and J usage is TRBJ2-3; the D call from TCRdb, TRBD1, cannot be confirmed without DNA. Germline CDR1 is MDHEN and CDR2 is SYDVKM. The length of the CDR3 is 16 residues. Variable domain in full (rest from reference TRBV28 and TRBJ2-3): DVKVTQSSRYLVKRTGEKVFLECVQDMDHENMFWYRQDPGLGLRLIYFSYDVKMKEKGDIPEGYSVSREKKERFSLILESASTNQTSMYLCASSLWRAGGADTQYFGPGTRLTVL.

The V call is TRBV4-3, the J call TRBJ2-3; lacking DNA, the TRBD2 call made by TCRdb goes unchecked. CDR3 length equals 18 residues. Looked up from germline, CDR1 is LGHNA and CDR2 is YSLEER. CDR3 protein: CASSQVVQAGGLTDTQYF.

The chain combines TRBV3-1 with TRBJ2-1; TCRdb designates TRBD2, a call that cannot be tested without DNA. The CDR3 has 14 amino acids. Germline V lookup: CDR1 LGHDT, CDR2 YNNKEL (reference sequence). The CDR3 spells CASSRTYPANEQFF.

This chain uses TRBV7-9 with TRBJ1-2; TCRdb indicates TRBD1, and absent DNA this call remains unverified. Germline CDR1 reads SEHNR; CDR2 reads FQNEAQ (reference sequence). The CDR3 has 16 residues. The CDR3 loop is CASIQFLTRVEYGYTF.

The chain has TRBV18 and TRBJ2-1; TCRdb lists TRBD1, though no DNA is available to test this call. This CDR3 contains 14 residues. Per the germline V gene, CDR1 is KGHSH and CDR2 is LQKENI. CDR3 protein: CASSPTNRGNEQFF.

The rearrangement joins TRBV14 to TRBJ2-7; the TCRdb D gene call, TRBD1, has no DNA to confirm it. CDR3 length: 15 residues. Per germline, CDR1 SGHDN and CDR2 FVKESK. CDR3 loop: CASSHPAQRAYEQYF.